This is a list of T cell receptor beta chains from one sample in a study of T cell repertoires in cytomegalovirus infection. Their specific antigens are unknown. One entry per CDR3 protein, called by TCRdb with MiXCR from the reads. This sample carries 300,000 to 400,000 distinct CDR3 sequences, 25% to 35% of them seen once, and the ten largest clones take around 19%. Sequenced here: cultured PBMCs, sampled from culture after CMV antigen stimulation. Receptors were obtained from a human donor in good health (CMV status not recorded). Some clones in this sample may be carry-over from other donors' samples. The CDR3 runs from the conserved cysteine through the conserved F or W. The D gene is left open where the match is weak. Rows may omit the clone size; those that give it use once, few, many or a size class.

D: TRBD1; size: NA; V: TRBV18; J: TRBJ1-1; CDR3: CASSPRGQGVGGTEAFF; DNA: TGTGCCAGCTCACCCAGGGGGCAAGGAGTTGGGGGCACTGAAGCTTTCTTT
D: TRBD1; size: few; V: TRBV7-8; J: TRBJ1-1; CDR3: CASSLAAGQGAARVEAFF; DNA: TGTGCCAGCAGCTTAGCTGCGGGGCAGGGGGCGGCTAGGGTTGAAGCTTTCTTT
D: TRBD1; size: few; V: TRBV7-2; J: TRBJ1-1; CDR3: CASSFGDSTEAFF; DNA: TGTGCCAGCAGCTTCGGGGACAGCACTGAAGCTTTCTTT
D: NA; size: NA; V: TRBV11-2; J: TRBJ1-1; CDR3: CASNPQGNTEAFF; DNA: TGTGCCAGCAACCCACAGGGGAACACTGAAGCTTTCTTT
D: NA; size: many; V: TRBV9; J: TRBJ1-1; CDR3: CASRQGLGGNTEAFF; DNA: TGTGCCAGCAGACAGGGTCTTGGGGGGAACACTGAAGCTTTCTTT
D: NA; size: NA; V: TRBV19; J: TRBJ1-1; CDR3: CASSFLAATSEAFF; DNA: TGTGCCAGTTCATTTTTGGCCGCGACATCGGAAGCTTTCTTT
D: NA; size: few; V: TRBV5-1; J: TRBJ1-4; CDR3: CASSLEGGANEKLFF; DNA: TGCGCCAGCAGCCTAGAGGGAGGGGCAAATGAAAAACTGTTTTTT
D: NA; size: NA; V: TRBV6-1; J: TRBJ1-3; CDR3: CASSENLVGNTIYF; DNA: TGTGCCAGCAGTGAGAACCTCGTTGGAAACACCATATATTTT
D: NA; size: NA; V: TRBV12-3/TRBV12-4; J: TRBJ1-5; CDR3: CASNSQHQPQHF; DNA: TGTGCCAGCAATTCACAGCATCAGCCCCAGCATTTT
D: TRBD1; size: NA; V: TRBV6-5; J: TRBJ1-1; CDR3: CASSYTTGDTEAFF; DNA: TGTGCCAGCAGTTACACGACAGGGGACACTGAAGCTTTCTTT
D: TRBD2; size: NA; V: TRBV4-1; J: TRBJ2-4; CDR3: CASSQARTSGGPGGKNIQYF; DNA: TGCGCCAGCAGCCAAGCTAGAACTAGCGGGGGGCCTGGAGGCAAAAACATTCAGTACTTC
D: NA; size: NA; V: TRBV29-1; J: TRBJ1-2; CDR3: CSVEDRQQRGPYGYTF; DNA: TGCAGCGTTGAAGATCGACAACAAAGAGGTCCTTATGGCTACACCTTC
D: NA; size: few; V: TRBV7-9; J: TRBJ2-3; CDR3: CASSLATGTSDTQYF; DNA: TGTGCCAGCAGCTTAGCAACAGGGACGTCAGATACGCAGTATTTT
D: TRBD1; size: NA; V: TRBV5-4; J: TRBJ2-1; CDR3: CASSPGGGQGPYNEQFF; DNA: TGTGCCAGCAGCCCGGGGGGGGGACAGGGGCCCTACAATGAGCAGTTCTTC
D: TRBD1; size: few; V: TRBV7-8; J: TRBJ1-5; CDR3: CASSLKRQGAGQPQHF; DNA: TGTGCCAGCAGCTTAAAGCGCCAGGGGGCGGGTCAGCCCCAGCATTTT
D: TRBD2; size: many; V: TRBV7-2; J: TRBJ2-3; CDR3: CASSLAAPRSTDTQYF; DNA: TGTGCCAGCAGTCTAGCGGCTCCCCGTAGCACAGATACGCAGTATTTT
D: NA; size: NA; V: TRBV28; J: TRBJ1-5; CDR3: CASSSPGVHNQPQHF; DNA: TGTGCCAGCAGTTCCCCAGGGGTGCACAATCAGCCCCAGCATTTT
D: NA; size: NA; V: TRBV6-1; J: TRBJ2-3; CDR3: CASNNGRGGTDTQYF; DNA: TGTGCCAGCAACAACGGGAGAGGGGGCACAGATACGCAGTATTTT
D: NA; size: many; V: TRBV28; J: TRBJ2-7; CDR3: CASSFRTERDEQYF; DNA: TGTGCCAGCAGTTTTAGGACCGAAAGGGACGAGCAGTACTTC
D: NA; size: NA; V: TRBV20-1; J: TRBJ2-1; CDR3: CSPRRGRYVYNEQFF; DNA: TGCAGTCCTAGGCGGGGACGTTATGTCTACAATGAGCAGTTCTTC